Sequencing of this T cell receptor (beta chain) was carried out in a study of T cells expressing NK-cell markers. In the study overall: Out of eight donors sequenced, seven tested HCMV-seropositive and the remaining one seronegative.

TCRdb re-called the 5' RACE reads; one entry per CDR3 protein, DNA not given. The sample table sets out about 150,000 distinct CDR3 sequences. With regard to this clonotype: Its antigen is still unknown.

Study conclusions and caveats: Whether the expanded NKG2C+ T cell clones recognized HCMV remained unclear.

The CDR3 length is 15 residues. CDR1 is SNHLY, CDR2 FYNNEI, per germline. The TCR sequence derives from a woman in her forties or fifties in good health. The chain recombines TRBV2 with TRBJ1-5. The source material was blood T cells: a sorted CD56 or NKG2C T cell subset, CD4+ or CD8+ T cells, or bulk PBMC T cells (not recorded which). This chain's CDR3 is CASSEALDQNQPQHF.